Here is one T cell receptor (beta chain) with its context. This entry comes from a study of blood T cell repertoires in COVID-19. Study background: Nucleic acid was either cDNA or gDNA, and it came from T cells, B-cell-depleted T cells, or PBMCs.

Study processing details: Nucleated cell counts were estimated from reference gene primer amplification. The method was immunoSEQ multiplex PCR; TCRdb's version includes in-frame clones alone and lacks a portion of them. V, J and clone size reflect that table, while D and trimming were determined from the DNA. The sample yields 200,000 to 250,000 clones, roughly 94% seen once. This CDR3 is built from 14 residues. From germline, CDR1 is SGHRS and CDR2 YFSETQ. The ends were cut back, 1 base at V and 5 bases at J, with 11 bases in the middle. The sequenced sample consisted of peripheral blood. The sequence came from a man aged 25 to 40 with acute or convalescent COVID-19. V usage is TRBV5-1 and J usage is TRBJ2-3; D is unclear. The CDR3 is CASSLMTPLDTQYF. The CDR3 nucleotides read TGCGCCAGCAGCTTGATGACTCCGTTAGATACGCAGTATTTT.